There are a few counts of the clone carrying this T cell receptor beta chain. The antigen is unknown. The record originates from a study of T cells after yellow fever vaccination. Study-wide results and limits: Subsequent to the booster, the majority of primary-vaccination clones reappeared (around 96% CD4, around 90% CD8).

The 5'RACE template-switching step produced TCR cDNA and added a universal primer site and UMIs. One entry per CDR3 protein, called by TCRdb with MiXCR from the 5' RACE reads. The repertoire holds 300,000 or so distinct CDR3 sequences, with 8% to 9.5% as singletons. The germline gives CDR1 SGHDT, CDR2 YYEEEE. V lost 1 base and J lost 4, with 3 bases in between. This CDR3 comprises 11 residues. The sequencing here drew on PBMCs, taken around 45 days after the first yellow fever vaccination. The TCR originated in a man aged 18 to 30 who received the YFV17D yellow fever vaccine. V and J are TRBV5-6 and TRBJ2-7, with D unclear. CDR3 in amino acids: CASSLPYEQYF. The CDR3 DNA follows: TGTGCCAGCAGCTTGCCTTACGAGCAGTACTTC.